This passage covers 15 T cell receptor beta chains from one sample sequenced in a study of vaccination and CD4 T cells after COVID-19. The assay that was used to sequence DNA from cultured CD4+ T cells was the Oncomine TCR Beta short-read assay. TCRdb independently ran MiXCR on the PCR reads; one entry per CDR3 protein. The table shows 8,500 to 9,000 distinct CDR3 sequences, with about 41% occurring only once. Sample treatment: approximately nine-day PBMC culture with coronavirus spike peptide pools or control peptides (ViraFEST assay). CD4+ T lymphocytes from the unexposed donor were collected before the COVID-19 pandemic (2011-2018). Their antigens remain unidentified. The sequencing input was CD4+ T cells from blood, cultured in vitro. The receptors stem from a human donor in good health.

The V gene is TRBV21-1, the J gene TRBJ2-6; the table names TRBD1, a call not compared with the DNA. TRBV21-1 is assigned pseudogene status. This CDR3 contains 17 residues. CDR3 in DNA: TGTGCCAGCAGCAACCTACAGGGGGTAGCAGGGGCCAACGTCCTGACTTTC. Amino acids: CASSNLQGVAGANVLTF.

The V gene is TRBV6-1, the J gene TRBJ1-1, with 9 bases that match TRBD1. Unmatched junction bases numbered 7, after V lost 6 bases and J lost 5 bases. CDR1 and CDR2 from the germline V gene are MNHNS and SASEGT. CDR3 length: 14 residues. The DNA of the CDR3 is TGTGCCAGCAGGCGGACAGGGGTTTGGACTGAAGCTTTCTTT. Amino acid sequence: CASRRTGVWTEAFF.

V and J are TRBV6-5 and TRBJ2-3, with D hard to call. The CDR3 has 18 residues. Germline V gene sequence: CDR1 MNHEY, CDR2 SVGAGI. V was pared by 0 bases and J by 6 bases, with 22 bases between. CDR3 bases: TGTGCCAGCAGTTACTCGAATCGGCTAATCCCCGGGTCGGATACGCAGTATTTT. The encoded protein is CASSYSNRLIPGSDTQYF.

The chain couples TRBV7-6 to TRBJ2-1, with D perhaps given as TRBD1 or TRBD2 (5 bases each). The CDR3 has 16 amino acids. Germline V lookup: CDR1 SGHVS, CDR2 FNYEAQ. Trimming left V 2 bases short and J 8 bases short, with 19 bases between. The CDR3 region has the DNA TGTGCCAGCAGCTTACGGGGCCAGGCTACCGGGGATGAGCAGTTCTTC. It codes for CASSLRGQATGDEQFF.

The rearrangement links TRBV7-2 to TRBJ1-2; a possible D gene is TRBD1 (5 bases). The V gene's germline CDR1 is SGHTA and CDR2 FQGNSA. Trimming removed 5 bases at V and 4 bases at J, with 14 bases between. The CDR3 runs 14 residues. The CDR3 nucleotides are TGTGCCAGCAGCGATCCGGGACGGGGCTATGGCTACACCTTC. It is translated as CASSDPGRGYGYTF.

V usage is TRBV21-1 and J usage is TRBJ2-1; no DNA check was done on the table's D call, TRBD1. TRBV21-1 is annotated as a pseudogene. This CDR3 region has 16 residues. The DNA for the CDR3 is TGTGCCAGCAGCAAAGCCGTAAGCTCAGGGGACAATGAGCAGTTCTTC. It encodes CASSKAVSSGDNEQFF.

This clonotype was detected only a few times. This chain's CDR3 is CASNGGVGNQPQHF. CDR3 coding DNA: TGTGCCAGTAATGGGGGGGTTGGCAATCAGCCCCAGCATTTT. V and J are TRBV19 and TRBJ1-5; tentatively, D is TRBD1 (5 bases). Germline loops: CDR1 LNHDA, CDR2 SQIVND (reference sequence). Trimming shortened V by 7 bases and J by 2 bases, and 12 bases separated the two germline ends. The CDR3 is 14 residues long.

The chain couples TRBV7-9 to TRBJ2-3, with unresolved D. Trimming stripped 8 bases from V and 0 bases from J, with 9 bases between. CDR3 length: 13 amino acids. Germline lookup yields CDR1 SEHNR and CDR2 FQNEAQ (reference sequence). CDR3 bases: TGTGCCAGCGAGGCCTACAGCACAGATACGCAGTATTTT. Its translation: CASEAYSTDTQYF.

The rearrangement uses TRBV7-2 and TRBJ2-2; 10 positions agree with TRBD2. J lost 1 base, V lost 4 bases, and 0 bases had no gene match. CDR3 length equals 15 residues. CDR1 and CDR2 (germline): SGHTA, FQGNSA. The CDR3 sequence is CASSSSGGNTGELFF. For the CDR3, the DNA is TGTGCCAGCAGCTCTAGCGGGGGGAACACCGGGGAGCTGTTTTTT.

This chain uses TRBV7-2 with TRBJ2-2; D gene unclear. The germline V and J ends were trimmed by 3 bases and 6 bases, with 17 bases remaining between them. CDR3 length: 16 amino acids. Per the germline V gene, CDR1 is SGHTA and CDR2 is FQGNSA. CDR3 nucleotides: TGTGCCAGCAGCTTCGTCCCATCTCGGCGTCCCGGGGAGCTGTTTTTT. Translating gives CASSFVPSRRPGELFF.

This clonotype was seen only a few times. This chain uses TRBV6-1 with TRBJ2-5; perhaps TRBD1 as D (6 bases). V was pared by 6 bases and J by 4 bases, with 27 bases between. From germline, CDR1 is MNHNS and CDR2 SASEGT. The CDR3 sequence is 18 residues long. In DNA, the CDR3 is TGTGCCAGCAGAATGAGGGGCCGGACAGTCGAGATCCGAGAGACCCAGTACTTC. This sequence encodes CASRMRGRTVEIRETQYF.

This chain links TRBV4-1 with TRBJ2-1, with D possibly matching TRBD1 (5 bases). The CDR3 totals 14 residues. V was clipped by 4 bases and J by 8 bases, with 15 bases between them. Germline CDR1 MGHRA, CDR2 YSYEKL. The CDR3 reads CASSRNLGVDEQFF. In DNA, the CDR3 is TGCGCCAGCAGCCGAAACCTAGGGGTCGATGAGCAGTTCTTC.

This clonotype was seen a few times. V and J are TRBV7-9 and TRBJ2-7; D ambiguous. V was trimmed by 1 base and J by 2 bases, leaving 6 bases between them. The CDR3 is 13 residues long. Per germline, CDR1 SEHNR and CDR2 FQNEAQ (reference sequence). CDR3 nucleotides: TGTGCCAGCAGCTTAGTGGGTACCTACGAGCAGTACTTC. Amino acids: CASSLVGTYEQYF.

This clonotype was recorded only once. J is TRBJ2-7 and V is TRBV11-2; tentative D call: TRBD1 (6 bases). Germline V CDR1 and CDR2: SGHAT, FQNNGV. The CDR3 spans 16 residues. V was cut by 0 bases and J by 4 bases, with 16 bases left in between. The CDR3 DNA reads as TGTGCCAGCAGCTTAGATCTGGCTATAGGGGGATACGAGCAGTACTTC. This translates into CASSLDLAIGGYEQYF.

This clonotype was counted a few times. The rearrangement links TRBV12-3 or TRBV12-4 to TRBJ2-7; D remains ambiguous. CDR3 length: 15 residues. V dropped 6 bases and J dropped 3 bases, with 18 bases sitting between them. The DNA of the CDR3 is TGTGCCAGCAGAACCGGGCTGAGTAGGGTCTACGAGCAGTACTTC. Amino acid sequence: CASRTGLSRVYEQYF.